The clone carrying this T cell receptor (beta chain) was recorded at least ten times. This entry belongs to a study of neurological immune-mediated disorders. In TCRdb, the 5' RACE reads were re-called with MiXCR into one record per CDR3 protein. Of around 29,000 distinct CDR3 sequences listed, around 10% are singletons. This TCR was sampled from a woman aged 55-69 years in good health. Sequencing was performed on PBMCs.

This CDR3 is CASSARDSYNEQFF. The CDR3 region has the DNA TGTGCCAGCTCGGCTCGGGACAGTTACAATGAGCAGTTCTTC. This chain links TRBV18 with TRBJ2-1; TRBD1 matches at 7 bases. The V gene end was trimmed by 6 bases and the J gene end by 4 bases; junction bases not matched to a gene: 6. The germline gives CDR1 KGHSH, CDR2 LQKENI. The CDR3 is 14 amino acids.